The clone carrying this TCR beta chain turned up a few times. The target antigen is unknown. Generated by immunoSEQ multiplex PCR, the TCRdb table keeps only in-frame clones and is missing some. The sample lists 68,000 or so clones, roughly four fifths occurring once. The data were obtained in a study of OX40 agonist ivuxolimab in advanced cancers. The study, taken as a whole, reports: Several nonresponders also turned out to have low normalized T-cell clonal expansion.

Trimming cost V 3 bases and J 2 bases, with 7 bases left between them. The germline gives CDR1 SGHAT, CDR2 FQNNGV. This CDR3 contains 14 residues. This specimen was CD4+ or CD8+ T cells sorted from blood, taken in a trial of the OX40 agonist ivuxolimab. The V call is TRBV11-2, the J call TRBJ1-4; D unresolved. The clonotype comes from an adult with an advanced solid tumor such as melanoma, head and neck, liver or kidney cancer. The CDR3 spells CASSFSATNEKLFF. Written as DNA, the CDR3 is TGTGCCAGCAGCTTTTCAGCCACTAATGAAAAACTGTTTTTT. Variable domain in full (rest from reference TRBV11-2 and TRBJ1-4): EAGVAQSPRYKIIEKRQSVAFWCNPISGHATLYWYQQILGQGPKLLIQFQNNGVVDDSQLPKDRFSAERLKGVDSTLKIQPAKLEDSAVYLCASSFSATNEKLFFGSGTQLSVL.